These 18 T cell receptor beta chains came from one sample sequenced in a study of T cell changes during pregnancy in multiple sclerosis. Sequencing was performed with immunoSEQ multiplex PCR; in TCRdb, only in-frame clones are kept and a portion is missing. The data hold around 60,000 clones, with roughly 92% observed a single time. This sample comprised peripheral blood, obtained in the second trimester of pregnancy. These receptors were obtained from a female donor with multiple sclerosis, enrolled in a pregnancy study.

The chain carries TRBV9 and TRBJ2-1; unclear D gene. V lost 3 bases and J lost 9, with 10 bases in between. The CDR3 spans 12 residues. Germline V CDR1 and CDR2: SGDLS, YYNGEE. CDR3 in DNA: TGTGCCAGCAGCGCACATAATTTTGAGCAGTTCTTC. Translation: CASSAHNFEQFF. Supplemented by reference TRBV9 and TRBJ2-1, the full variable domain reads DSGVTQTPKHLITATGQRVTLRCSPRSGDLSVYWYQQSLDQGLQFLIQYYNGEERAKGNILERFSAQQFPDLHSELNLSSLELGDSALYFCASSAHNFEQFFGPGTRLTVL.

V and J are TRBV5-6 and TRBJ1-2; possible D gene TRBD1, 5 bases. The CDR3 is made up of 13 amino acids. The V gene lost 1 base and the J gene lost 3 bases, with 7 bases spanning the gap. CDR1 is SGHDT and CDR2 is YYEEEE in the germline V gene. The CDR3 reads CASSLQGYYGYTF. The CDR3 DNA reads TGTGCCAGCAGCTTGCAGGGATACTATGGCTACACCTTC.

The chain couples TRBV6-6 to TRBJ2-3, with TRBD2 matching 9 bases. In germline, CDR1 is MNHNY, CDR2 SVGAGI (reference sequence). J gave up 3 bases and V 6 bases, and 10 bases lay outside the gene matches. CDR3 length: 16 residues. The CDR3 protein is CASSPSSGVKTDTQYF. The CDR3 bases are TGTGCCAGCAGCCCTTCTAGCGGGGTGAAGACAGATACGCAGTATTTT.

This rearrangement joins TRBV19 to TRBJ2-5, with TRBD2 matching over 7 bases. The V and J ends lost 5 bases and 7 bases, in that order; junction bases with no gene match: 10. The CDR3 covers 14 residues. Germline V gives CDR1 LNHDA, CDR2 SQIVND (reference sequence). CDR3 amino acids: CASSARLARGTQYF. The CDR3 nucleotides read TGTGCCAGTAGTGCCAGACTAGCACGGGGGACCCAGTACTTC.

CDR3 residues: CASRKQGGQPQHF. DNA of the CDR3: TGTGCCAGCAGAAAACAGGGTGGGCAGCCCCAGCATTTT. The chain has TRBV28 and TRBJ1-5, with D tentatively TRBD1 (6 bases). Germline CDR1 is MDHEN and CDR2 is SYDVKM. V lost 6 bases to trimming and J lost 7 bases, with 13 bases between them. CDR3 size: 13 residues.

The chain is built from TRBV9 and TRBJ2-5; no reliable D call. The V gene lost 0 bases and the J gene lost 3 bases, with 12 bases spanning the gap. The CDR3 is 15 residues long. Germline lookup yields CDR1 SGDLS and CDR2 YYNGEE. This CDR3 reads CASSVAGTSKETQYF. As DNA, the CDR3 is TGTGCCAGCAGCGTAGCGGGTACGTCAAAAGAGACCCAGTACTTC. Together with reference TRBV9 and TRBJ2-5, the CDR3 gives the full variable domain: DSGVTQTPKHLITATGQRVTLRCSPRSGDLSVYWYQQSLDQGLQFLIQYYNGEERAKGNILERFSAQQFPDLHSELNLSSLELGDSALYFCASSVAGTSKETQYFGPGTRLLVL.

This chain connects TRBV2 to TRBJ2-3; 9 nucleotides match TRBD2. The germline gives CDR1 SNHLY, CDR2 FYNNEI. The CDR3 sequence is 19 residues long. V lost 5 bases, J lost 0 bases, and 15 bases stayed unmatched. The CDR3, as DNA: TGTGCCAGCAGTCTCACTCTAGCGGGATATCTAAAAAGCACAGATACGCAGTATTTT. Translating gives CASSLTLAGYLKSTDTQYF.

The chain is built from TRBV4-1 and TRBJ1-3, with D possibly TRBD1 on 5 matching bases. The germline V gene encodes CDR1 MGHRA and CDR2 YSYEKL. Trimming left V 2 bases short and J 0 bases short, with 14 bases between. The CDR3 loop spans 17 amino acids. The CDR3 nucleotides are TGCGCCAGCAGCCAAAGGCCGACAGCCGACTCTGGAAACACCATATATTTT. Its translation: CASSQRPTADSGNTIYF.

CDR3 nucleotides: TGTGCCAGCAGCTTAGGCCCGGAGCTGGAGCAGTACTTC. This sequence encodes CASSLGPELEQYF. V gene TRBV7-9 combines with J gene TRBJ2-7; D unclear. This CDR3 comprises 13 residues. CDR1 is SEHNR and CDR2 is FQNEAQ in the germline V gene (reference sequence). V lost 1 base, J lost 7 bases, and 11 bases lay in between. The variable domain in full, completed from reference TRBV7-9 and TRBJ2-7, reads DTGVSQNPRHKITKRGQNVTFRCDPISEHNRLYWYRQTLGQGPEFLTYFQNEAQLEKSRLLSDRFSAERPKGSFSTLEIQRTEQGDSAMYLCASSLGPELEQYFGPGTRLTVT.

The chain uses TRBV2 and TRBJ2-1; no definite D call. The germline V gene has CDR1 SNHLY and CDR2 FYNNEI. The CDR3 covers 13 residues. V dropped 4 bases and J dropped 10 bases, with 14 bases sitting between them. This CDR3 is CASSGLPAGEQFF. The CDR3 DNA is TGTGCCAGCAGTGGGCTTCCGGCCGGGGAGCAGTTCTTC.

The V call is TRBV19, the J call TRBJ1-1, with unresolved D. The CDR3 loop spans 15 amino acids. V dropped 6 bases and J dropped 6 bases, with 20 bases sitting between them. Germline-derived CDR1 and CDR2 are LNHDA and SQIVND (reference sequence). CDR3 in amino acids: CASSHDRLEAAEAFF. The CDR3, as DNA: TGTGCCAGTAGCCATGATAGGTTGGAGGCCGCTGAAGCTTTCTTT.

The chain joins TRBV6-1 to TRBJ1-1; 8 bases map to TRBD1. Trimming cost V 6 bases and J 4 bases; bases outside gene matches: 10. The CDR3 is made up of 15 amino acids. Germline lookup yields CDR1 MNHNS and CDR2 SASEGT. The CDR3 DNA sequence: TGTGCCAGCAGGCCGGGACAGGCATCGCGCACTGAAGCTTTCTTT. It encodes CASRPGQASRTEAFF.

The genes are TRBV4-1 and TRBJ2-5, with a possible D match to TRBD1 (6 bases). Germline CDR1 is MGHRA and CDR2 is YSYEKL. The V end lost 5 bases, the J end lost 3 bases, and 10 bases lay between the germline ends. This CDR3 contains 13 residues. The CDR3 region is CASSGGGKETQYF. CDR3 bases: TGCGCCAGCAGCGGTGGGGGCAAAGAGACCCAGTACTTC.

The chain recombines TRBV7-2 with TRBJ2-5; D is undetermined. V was trimmed by 2 bases and J by 2 bases, leaving 6 bases between them. The CDR3 spans 13 residues. Germline V lookup: CDR1 SGHTA, CDR2 FQGNSA. The CDR3 sequence is CASSLSQQETQYF. CDR3 nucleotide sequence: TGTGCCAGCAGCTTAAGTCAGCAAGAGACCCAGTACTTC.

The chain carries TRBV7-9 and TRBJ2-5; TRBD2 agrees at 7 bases. CDR1 is SEHNR, CDR2 FQNEAQ, per germline (reference sequence). V lost 2 bases, J lost 4 bases, and 7 bases stayed unmatched. The CDR3 contains 15 residues. As DNA, the CDR3 is TGTGCCAGCAGCTTACGCGGGAGCGATGGAGAGACCCAGTACTTC. Protein sequence: CASSLRGSDGETQYF.

The chain links TRBV4-2 to TRBJ2-5, with 12 bases that match TRBD1. This CDR3 has 19 residues. Germline V gene lookup returns CDR1 LGHNA and CDR2 YNFKEQ. Trimming cost V 0 bases and J 7 bases; bases outside gene matches: 15. DNA for the CDR3: TGTGCCAGCAGCCAAGATCTGCAAACCGGGACAGGGGGCCGAGGGACCCAGTACTTC. The encoded protein is CASSQDLQTGTGGRGTQYF.

V is TRBV6-1 and J is TRBJ2-7; the match to TRBD1 covers 8 bases. Germline CDR1 reads MNHNS; CDR2 reads SASEGT. V lost 5 bases to trimming and J lost 3 bases; unmatched junction nucleotides: 9. This CDR3 contains 15 residues. As DNA, the CDR3 is TGTGCCAGCAGTAAAAGGACAGGGAACAACTACGAGCAGTACTTC. Translating it yields CASSKRTGNNYEQYF.

DNA for the CDR3: TGTGCCAGCAGTGGTCCCGGGACAGGGGCGGGTGGCTACACCTTC. It translates to CASSGPGTGAGGYTF. The genes are TRBV2 and TRBJ1-2; 10 positions agree with TRBD1. This CDR3 spans 15 amino acids. Germline V gene lookup returns CDR1 SNHLY and CDR2 FYNNEI. The junction had 9 bases not matched to a gene; V was cut back by 4 bases and J by 7 bases.